Each of the 19 T cell receptor beta chains below was sequenced from the same sample in a study of blood T cell repertoires in COVID-19. The method was immunoSEQ multiplex PCR; TCRdb's version includes in-frame clones alone and lacks a portion of them. The table records a few hundred thousand clones, more than 75% of them present only once. The sample was PBMCs or T cells enriched from blood (not recorded which). The receptors stem from a woman between 50 and 59 years old who had been exposed to COVID-19.

The chain carries TRBV19 and TRBJ2-2, with unresolved D. This CDR3 contains 11 residues. Trimming removed 11 bases from V and 3 bases from J, with 7 bases in between. Germline CDR1 reads LNHDA; CDR2 reads SQIVND (reference sequence). The CDR3 bases are TGTGCCTCCCAGTACACCGGGGAGCTGTTTTTT. Translating it yields CASQYTGELFF.

The chain joins TRBV11-2 to TRBJ1-3; D perhaps matches TRBD1 (5 bases). CDR1 and CDR2 from the germline V gene are SGHAT and FQNNGV. This CDR3 has 14 residues. Trimming removed 5 bases from V and 0 bases from J, with 8 bases in between. CDR3 sequence (DNA): TGTGCCAGCAGCCCGCAGGGCTCTGGAAACACCATATATTTT. Amino acids: CASSPQGSGNTIYF.

As regards this clone: Other DNA sequences in this specimen translate into the identical CDR3. The rearrangement links TRBV24-1 to TRBJ1-2, with 7 bases aligning to TRBD1. With 5 bases clipped from V and 4 bases from J, the junction kept 0 bases outside the gene matches. Per the germline V gene, CDR1 is KGHDR and CDR2 is SFDVKD. The CDR3 is 12 amino acids. The CDR3 sequence: CATSGTGYGYTF. CDR3 DNA sequence: TGTGCCACCAGTGGGACAGGCTATGGCTACACCTTC.

The V gene is TRBV7-9, the J gene TRBJ2-7; D gene uncertain. CDR1 is SEHNR and CDR2 is FQNEAQ in the germline V gene (reference sequence). CDR3 length equals 11 residues. V lost 6 bases and J lost 4, with 7 bases in between. This CDR3 is CASSQQYEQYF. The CDR3 DNA follows: TGTGCCAGCAGTCAACAATACGAGCAGTACTTC.

This clone came up a few times. The CDR3 DNA sequence: TGTGCCAGCAGCTTGGGCCAGTTTAGAAACACCATATATTTT. Its protein is CASSLGQFRNTIYF. This chain links TRBV5-6 with TRBJ1-3; D is unclear. This CDR3 has 14 amino acids. Germline assignment: CDR1 SGHDT and CDR2 YYEEEE. V lost 0 bases and J 5 bases, leaving 9 bases between the germline ends. Full variable domain (rest looked up from reference TRBV5-6 and TRBJ1-3): DAGVTQSPTHLIKTRGQQVTLRCSPKSGHDTVSWYQQALGQGPQFIFQYYEEEERQRGNFPDRFSGHQFPNYSSELNVNALLLGDSALYLCASSLGQFRNTIYFGEGSWLTVV.

The chain uses TRBV5-4 and TRBJ1-6; no clear D gene. Germline CDR1 is SGHNT and CDR2 is YYREEE (reference sequence). Trimming took 2 bases from V and 2 from J, leaving 17 bases between them. This CDR3 contains 18 residues. CDR3 sequence (DNA): TGTGCCAGCAGCTTCCGAGACACTCGACGACCCTATAATTCACCCCTCCACTTT. It codes for CASSFRDTRRPYNSPLHF.

The genes are TRBV2 and TRBJ2-1, with 16 bases identical to TRBD2. After removal of 6 bases from V and 6 bases from J, the junction contained 5 bases not matched to a gene. Per germline, CDR1 SNHLY and CDR2 FYNNEI. There are 16 residues in the CDR3. The DNA of the CDR3 is TGTGCCAGCAGAATGGGACTAGCGGGGGGGGTCAATGAGCAGTTCTTC. As protein: CASRMGLAGGVNEQFF.

This chain connects TRBV7-8 to TRBJ2-1; D ambiguous. V was trimmed by 5 bases and J by 9 bases, leaving 11 bases between them. The CDR3 totals 12 residues. Germline CDR1 is SGHVS and CDR2 is FQNEAQ. The DNA for the CDR3 is TGTGCCAGCAGCCCTTCCCGCGGTGAGCAGTTCTTC. Translating gives CASSPSRGEQFF.

V is TRBV12-3 or TRBV12-4 and J is TRBJ2-7, with a tentative D call TRBD2 (7 bases). Trimming stripped 8 bases from V and 5 bases from J, with 13 bases between. The CDR3 length is 12 residues. The CDR3 region is CASRAGADEQYF. CDR3 nucleotides: TGTGCCAGCCGGGCGGGGGCGGACGAGCAGTACTTC.

J is TRBJ2-7 and V is TRBV6-5; D is perhaps TRBD2 (5 bases). This CDR3 comprises 13 residues. Germline CDR1 and CDR2: MNHEY and SVGAGI. Trimming pared 4 bases from V and 5 bases from J, leaving 12 bases between. The CDR3 nucleotides are TGTGCCAGCAGTTTGACGGGGAACAACGAGCAGTACTTC. It translates to CASSLTGNNEQYF.

This chain joins TRBV5-1 and TRBJ2-1, with 9 bases aligning to TRBD2. CDR1 is SGHRS, CDR2 YFSETQ, per germline. CDR3 length: 15 residues. J lost 9 bases, V lost 0 bases, and 7 bases had no gene match. The CDR3 DNA sequence: TGCGCCAGCAGCTTGGACGCGGGGGGGCCGAGTGAGCAGTTCTTC. Protein product: CASSLDAGGPSEQFF.

The chain carries TRBV5-1 and TRBJ2-3, with D possibly matching TRBD2 (5 bases). V was pared by 4 bases and J by 6 bases, with 6 bases between. Per the germline V gene, CDR1 is SGHRS and CDR2 is YFSETQ. The length of the CDR3 is 11 residues. The CDR3 reads CASSGEDTQYF. For the CDR3, the DNA is TGCGCCAGCAGCGGGGAGGATACGCAGTATTTT.

The chain recombines TRBV18 with TRBJ2-7; possibly TRBD1 for D (5 bases). CDR1 is KGHSH, CDR2 LQKENI, per germline. V was clipped by 1 base and J by 3 bases, with 13 bases between them. This CDR3 region has 15 residues. The CDR3, as DNA: TGTGCCAGCTCACCACAGGCAACAGGCAACTACGAGCAGTACTTC. This codes for CASSPQATGNYEQYF.

The chain uses TRBV4-1 and TRBJ1-2; D is unclear. Trimming left V 4 bases short and J 3 bases short, with 12 bases between. Per germline, CDR1 MGHRA and CDR2 YSYEKL. CDR3 length: 14 residues. The CDR3 DNA follows: TGCGCCAGCAGCCTCTACTGGACTGACTATGGCTACACCTTC. It specifies CASSLYWTDYGYTF.

The rearrangement uses TRBV19 and TRBJ1-6; a possible D gene is TRBD1 (5 bases). This CDR3 is built from 17 residues. V was pared by 5 bases and J by 7 bases, with 21 bases between. Germline lookup yields CDR1 LNHDA and CDR2 SQIVND (reference sequence). CDR3 protein: CASSAPPAGLLNSPLHF. CDR3 DNA: TGTGCCAGTAGTGCTCCGCCTGCGGGGCTTTTAAATTCACCCCTCCACTTT.

This chain joins TRBV5-1 and TRBJ2-3; 9 nucleotides align to TRBD2. Per the germline V gene, CDR1 is SGHRS and CDR2 is YFSETQ. J lost 3 bases, V lost 5 bases, and 4 bases had no gene match. The CDR3 spans 14 residues. The CDR3 loop reads CASRRTSVTDTQYF. For the CDR3, the DNA is TGCGCCAGCAGAAGGACTAGCGTTACAGATACGCAGTATTTT.

This clone is a singleton in its sample. The chain employs TRBV14 and TRBJ2-1; tentative D call: TRBD1 (5 bases). Germline CDR1 and CDR2: SGHDN and FVKESK. The V and J ends lost 4 bases and 3 bases respectively, with 22 bases between them. CDR3 size: 18 residues. The CDR3 loop is CASSPDSPQDWVYNEQFF. The CDR3 DNA sequence: TGTGCCAGCAGCCCCGACTCTCCACAGGATTGGGTCTACAATGAGCAGTTCTTC.

This rearrangement joins TRBV15 to TRBJ1-3; D remains unclear. V was trimmed by 0 bases and J by 4 bases, leaving 10 bases between them. The CDR3 spans 15 residues. Germline V CDR1 and CDR2: LNHNV, YYDKDF (reference sequence). CDR3 residues: CATSRDLTAGNTIYF. CDR3 coding DNA: TGTGCCACCAGCAGAGATCTCACTGCAGGAAACACCATATATTTT.

J is TRBJ1-2 and V is TRBV4-2; TRBD1 matches at 8 bases. CDR3 length: 16 amino acids. The junction had 7 bases not matched to a gene; V was cut back by 0 bases and J by 4 bases. Germline V CDR1 and CDR2: LGHNA, YNFKEQ. The CDR3 loop reads CASSQDGYGTGYGYTF. The CDR3 DNA sequence: TGTGCCAGCAGCCAAGACGGGTACGGGACAGGCTATGGCTACACCTTC.